The present TCR beta chain was sequenced within a study of blood T cell repertoires in COVID-19. Study as a whole: The United States, Italy and Spain provided the acute and convalescent COVID-19 samples.

The CDR3 extends over 15 amino acids. From germline, CDR1 is MNHNY and CDR2 SVGAGI (reference sequence). The ends were cut back, 4 bases at V and 0 bases at J, with 13 bases in the middle. In the original workflow: Estimates of nucleated cell counts were drawn from the amplification of reference gene primers. The method was immunoSEQ multiplex PCR; TCRdb's version includes in-frame clones alone and lacks a portion of them. The V and J calls and clone size were taken over from that table, and D and trimming were inferred from the DNA. The sample shows roughly 200,000 clones, about 85% of them seen only once.

The origin of this receptor is a man in his 60s with active or convalescent COVID-19. The sample was peripheral blood. The chain uses TRBV6-6 and TRBJ2-7; D uncertain. Here the CDR3 DNA reads TGTGCCAGCAGTTTCGTACCGTCCAGCTCCTACGAGCAGTACTTC. Residues: CASSFVPSSSYEQYF.